At least ten counts were recorded for the clone carrying this T cell receptor (beta chain). Its specificity is unknown. This sample was taken from a study of early T cells in non-severe SARS-CoV-2 infection. Study as a whole: Sequencing targeted bulk RNA from unsorted whole blood, leaving chains unpaired.

Germline trimming cut 5 bases from V and 1 base from J; bases unmatched to any gene: 4. The CDR3 consists of 15 residues. Germline V lookup: CDR1 MNHEY, CDR2 SVGAGI. Study-wide results and limits: The matching step, a VDJdb search, favored anti-spike CD8 responses and missed private and CD4 specificities.

Individual cDNA molecules each received unique molecular identifiers attached to them. TCRdb passed the 5' RACE reads through MiXCR, listing each CDR3 protein once. The sample yields about 77,000 distinct CDR3 sequences, around 8.7% seen once. The TCR sequence derives from an adult who was a healthcare worker with PCR-confirmed SARS-CoV-2 infection or an uninfected control (not recorded which). The genes are TRBV6-5 and TRBJ2-7; 11 bases are shared with TRBD2. Sequencing was performed on whole blood. The CDR3 protein is CASSAGTSGSYEQYF. The CDR3 DNA is TGTGCCAGCAGTGCCGGGACTAGCGGTTCCTACGAGCAGTACTTC.